The clone carrying this TCR beta chain has a count of ten or more. The data were obtained in a study of T cells in Graves' hyperthyroidism and ophthalmopathy. Amplification targeted TCR beta CDR3 regions from RNA transcripts. The primer set for the first-round RT-PCR of the TCR CDR3 was HTBI. MiXCR, applied by TCRdb to the multiplex PCR reads, yields one record per CDR3 protein. The table has around 340,000 distinct CDR3 sequences, around 13% seen once. V lost 5 bases, J lost 1 base, and 14 bases lay in between. Germline V lookup: CDR1 MDHEN, CDR2 SYDVKM. The CDR3 covers 15 residues. This TCR derives from a woman aged 25 to 39 with Graves' hyperthyroidism. Sequencing was carried out using blood. This chain connects TRBV28 to TRBJ2-5; D call uncertain. CDR3 sequence: CASSRPQAAQETQYF. CDR3 DNA sequence: TGTGCCAGCAGTCGACCGCAGGCGGCCCAAGAGACCCAGTACTTC.